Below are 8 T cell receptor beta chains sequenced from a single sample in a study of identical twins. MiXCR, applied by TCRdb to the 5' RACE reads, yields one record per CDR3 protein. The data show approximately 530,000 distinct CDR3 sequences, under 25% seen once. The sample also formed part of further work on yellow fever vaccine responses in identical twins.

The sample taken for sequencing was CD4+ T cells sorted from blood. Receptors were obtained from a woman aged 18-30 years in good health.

As DNA, the CDR3 is TGTGCCAGTAGACAAAGGGGGACTAGCGGGAGCTCCTACAATGAGCAGTTCTTC. Protein: CASRQRGTSGSSYNEQFF. The chain joins TRBV19 to TRBJ2-1, with TRBD2 matching over 14 bases. V trimming: 6 bases; J trimming: 0 bases; junction bases outside the gene matches: 7. The CDR3 loop spans 18 amino acids. Looked up from germline, CDR1 is LNHDA and CDR2 is SQIVND (reference sequence).

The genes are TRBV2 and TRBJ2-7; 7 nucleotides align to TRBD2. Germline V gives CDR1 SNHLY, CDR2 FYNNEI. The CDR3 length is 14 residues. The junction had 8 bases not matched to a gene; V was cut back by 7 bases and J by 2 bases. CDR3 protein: CASTYERGAYEQYF. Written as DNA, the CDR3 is TGTGCCAGCACCTACGAGCGGGGCGCCTACGAGCAGTACTTC.

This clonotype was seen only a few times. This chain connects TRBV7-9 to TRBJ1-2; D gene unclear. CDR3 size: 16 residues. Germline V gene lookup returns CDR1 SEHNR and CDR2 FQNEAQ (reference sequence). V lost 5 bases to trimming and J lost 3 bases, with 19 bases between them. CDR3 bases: TGTGCCAGCAGCCCTGGGAATACGGGGTTAGACTATGGCTACACCTTC. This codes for CASSPGNTGLDYGYTF.

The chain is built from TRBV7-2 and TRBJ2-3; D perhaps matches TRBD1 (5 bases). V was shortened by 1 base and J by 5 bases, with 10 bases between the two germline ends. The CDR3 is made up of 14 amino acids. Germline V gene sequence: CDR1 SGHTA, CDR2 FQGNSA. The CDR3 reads CASSLVLGVDTQYF. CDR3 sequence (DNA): TGTGCCAGCAGCTTAGTTCTAGGGGTAGATACGCAGTATTTT.

The CDR3 bases are TGTGCCAGCAGCGTAGATCTAATCTACAATGAGCAGTTCTTC. It translates to CASSVDLIYNEQFF. The gene calls are TRBV9 and TRBJ2-1; no reliable D call. CDR1 and CDR2 from the germline V gene are SGDLS and YYNGEE. The CDR3 length is 14 residues. Trimming took 0 bases from V and 3 from J, leaving 7 bases between them.

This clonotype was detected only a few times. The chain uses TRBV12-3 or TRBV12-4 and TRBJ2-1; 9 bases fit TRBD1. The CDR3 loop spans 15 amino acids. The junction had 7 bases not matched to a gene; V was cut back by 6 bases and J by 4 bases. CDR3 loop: CASSGTGGAYNEQFF. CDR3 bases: TGTGCCAGCAGCGGAACAGGGGGCGCTTACAATGAGCAGTTCTTC.

CDR3 nucleotide sequence: TGCAGTGCTACCCAGTACAATGAGCAGTTCTTC. This codes for CSATQYNEQFF. The chain recombines TRBV20-1 with TRBJ2-1; D ambiguous. Germline V gene sequence: CDR1 DFQATT, CDR2 SNEGSKA (reference sequence). This CDR3 is 11 amino acids long. Trimming cost V 4 bases and J 4 bases, with 5 bases left between them.

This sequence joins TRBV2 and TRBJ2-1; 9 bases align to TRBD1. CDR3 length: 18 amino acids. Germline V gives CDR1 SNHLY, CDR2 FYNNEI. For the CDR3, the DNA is TGTACCCTCTGTTTGGGAGGGGTTCGGGACAGGGTCTACAATGAGCAGTTCTTC. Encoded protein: CTLCLGGVRDRVYNEQFF.